This passage covers 20 T cell receptor beta chains from one sample sequenced in a study of cytomegalovirus exposure and HLA in healthy donors. With 60 Vbeta and 13 Jbeta primers, the PCR was carried out. Repertoires were generated with immunoSEQ multiplex PCR, while TCRdb's copy carries only in-frame clones and drops some. Of 150,000 to 200,000 clones in the sample, 81% are singletons; the top ten hold roughly 1.4%. Sequenced: PBMCs. The receptor set was obtained from a man over 45 in good health and CMV-seropositive.

The chain recombines TRBV5-1 with TRBJ1-5; a possible D gene is TRBD1 (6 bases). Germline CDR1 reads SGHRS; CDR2 reads YFSETQ. The ends were cut back, 3 bases at V and 11 bases at J, with 21 bases in the middle. The CDR3 loop spans 15 amino acids. The CDR3 protein is CASSSDGQPSATQHF. CDR3 bases: TGCGCCAGCAGCTCCGATGGACAGCCATCAGCGACCCAGCATTTT.

The CDR3 sequence: CASSYSQAGSTDTQYF. DNA of the CDR3: TGTGCCAGCAGTTACAGCCAAGCGGGAAGCACAGATACGCAGTATTTT. The chain employs TRBV28 and TRBJ2-3, with 7 bases identical to TRBD2. Germline V CDR1 and CDR2: MDHEN, SYDVKM. The CDR3 extends over 16 amino acids. J lost 0 bases, V lost 4 bases, and 7 bases had no gene match. The variable domain in full, completed from reference TRBV28 and TRBJ2-3, reads DVKVTQSSRYLVKRTGEKVFLECVQDMDHENMFWYRQDPGLGLRLIYFSYDVKMKEKGDIPEGYSVSREKKERFSLILESASTNQTSMYLCASSYSQAGSTDTQYFGPGTRLTVL.

The chain couples TRBV7-6 to TRBJ2-7; 14 bases line up with TRBD2. The CDR3 loop spans 19 amino acids. V lost 4 bases and J lost 6; bases outside the gene matches: 17. Germline CDR1 and CDR2: SGHVS and FNYEAQ. CDR3 DNA sequence: TGTGCCAGCAGCTCGTGGGGCGGACTAGCGGGGGGCGCAAAGGGCGAGCAGTACTTC. This codes for CASSSWGGLAGGAKGEQYF. Full variable domain (rest looked up from reference TRBV7-6 and TRBJ2-7): GAGVSQSPRYKVTKRGQDVALRCDPISGHVSLYWYRQALGQGPEFLTYFNYEAQQDKSGLPNDRFSAERPEGSISTLTIQRTEQRDSAMYRCASSSWGGLAGGAKGEQYFGPGTRLTVT.

The chain is built from TRBV15 and TRBJ1-2; 7 bases line up with TRBD1. CDR1 is LNHNV, CDR2 YYDKDF, per germline (reference sequence). The CDR3 is made up of 15 amino acids. The ends lost 0 bases at V and 7 bases at J; junction bases unmatched: 8. DNA of the CDR3: TGTGCCACCAGCAGAGATCAGGGGGAAGTTAGTGGCTACACCTTC. It translates to CATSRDQGEVSGYTF.

This sequence joins TRBV7-9 and TRBJ1-2, with 7 bases that match TRBD1. Per the germline V gene, CDR1 is SEHNR and CDR2 is FQNEAQ (reference sequence). The J segment lost 3 bases and the V segment lost 5 bases, leaving 6 bases of the junction unmatched. This CDR3 region has 14 residues. CDR3: CASSPVTGDYGYTF. CDR3 bases: TGTGCCAGCAGCCCCGTCACAGGGGACTATGGCTACACCTTC.

This chain uses TRBV10-3 with TRBJ1-5, with D uncertain. The CDR3 has 13 residues. Germline CDR1 ENHRY, CDR2 SYGVKD. The V and J ends lost 11 bases and 5 bases respectively, with 16 bases between them. Here the CDR3 reads CAASYTGYQPQHF. Here the CDR3 DNA reads TGTGCCGCATCTTACACGGGATATCAGCCCCAGCATTTT.

This clone was counted a few times. This rearrangement joins TRBV7-9 to TRBJ2-7; 8 nucleotides align to TRBD1. This CDR3 contains 14 residues. J was trimmed by 6 bases and V by 5 bases; bases with no gene match: 9. CDR1 is SEHNR and CDR2 is FQNEAQ in the germline V gene (reference sequence). CDR3 in DNA: TGTGCCAGCAGCCCCCTGGCAGGGGGCTTCGAGCAGTACTTC. Protein product: CASSPLAGGFEQYF.

The genes are TRBV7-9 and TRBJ2-7; D not certain. V was shortened by 5 bases and J by 9 bases, with 20 bases between the two germline ends. The CDR3 totals 14 residues. Germline V gene sequence: CDR1 SEHNR, CDR2 FQNEAQ (reference sequence). The CDR3 region has the DNA TGTGCCAGCAGCGCGGAAGCCCCCTACGAAAGGCAGTACTTC. Its protein is CASSAEAPYERQYF.

This clone has a handful of counts. The chain combines TRBV7-9 with TRBJ2-6, with D perhaps TRBD2 (5 bases). The CDR3 length is 16 residues. With 5 bases removed from V and 6 bases from J, the gap between germline ends came to 17 bases. CDR1 and CDR2 (germline): SEHNR, FQNEAQ (reference sequence). CDR3 region: CASSPTGNPPANVLTF. CDR3 in DNA: TGTGCCAGCAGCCCTACCGGGAACCCTCCGGCCAACGTCCTGACTTTC.

The rearrangement joins TRBV4-3 to TRBJ2-1, with 10 bases identical to TRBD2. This CDR3 is 18 amino acids long. Per germline, CDR1 LGHNA and CDR2 YSLEER. With V trimmed by 2 bases and J by 5 bases, 12 bases remained unmatched. CDR3 nucleotides: TGCGCCAGCAGCCAATGGGGCCCCTCTAGCGGGAGTAACAATGAGCAGTTCTTC. It translates to CASSQWGPSSGSNNEQFF.

V is TRBV2 and J is TRBJ2-6; 7 bases align to TRBD2. Looked up from germline, CDR1 is SNHLY and CDR2 is FYNNEI. CDR3 length: 16 residues. After removal of 2 bases from V and 3 bases from J, the junction contained 4 bases not matched to a gene. CDR3 in amino acids: CASSELAGFGANVLTF. The CDR3 coding sequence is TGTGCCAGCAGTGAATTAGCGGGTTTTGGGGCCAACGTCCTGACTTTC.

V and J are TRBV4-1 and TRBJ2-2; 7 bases map to TRBD2. CDR1 is MGHRA, CDR2 YSYEKL, per germline. V gave up 1 base and J gave up 6 bases; unmatched junction bases: 8. The CDR3 loop spans 16 amino acids. The CDR3 sequence is CASSQARTSSAGELFF. CDR3 DNA sequence: TGCGCCAGCAGCCAAGCCCGGACTAGTTCGGCCGGGGAGCTGTTTTTT.

This chain uses TRBV28 with TRBJ2-1; D not certain. V lost 5 bases, J lost 6 bases, and 5 bases lay in between. This CDR3 is built from 11 residues. Germline values: CDR1 MDHEN, CDR2 SYDVKM. CDR3 coding DNA: TGTGCCAGCAGTCTAGTCAATGAGCAGTTCTTC. Protein product: CASSLVNEQFF. Combining the CDR3 with reference TRBV28 and TRBJ2-1 gives the whole variable domain DVKVTQSSRYLVKRTGEKVFLECVQDMDHENMFWYRQDPGLGLRLIYFSYDVKMKEKGDIPEGYSVSREKKERFSLILESASTNQTSMYLCASSLVNEQFFGPGTRLTVL.

The chain recombines TRBV21-1 with TRBJ1-1. TRBV21-1 is assigned pseudogene status. CDR3 length: 13 amino acids. CDR3 sequence: CASSARRNTEAFF. In DNA form, the CDR3 reads TGTGCCAGCAGCGCACGGAGAAACACTGAAGCTTTCTTT.

This chain links TRBV6-5 with TRBJ2-4, with 7 bases matching TRBD1. The trim removed 4 bases at V and 16 bases at J, leaving 13 bases unmatched. Germline V gene lookup returns CDR1 MNHEY and CDR2 SVGAGI. This CDR3 comprises 13 residues. In DNA form, the CDR3 reads TGTGCCAGCAGTTCGCCCGTGGACAGGTTACCCTACTTC. Amino acid sequence: CASSSPVDRLPYF.

The rearrangement uses TRBV9 and TRBJ1-2; 10 nucleotides align to TRBD1. V was clipped by 0 bases and J by 7 bases; unmatched bases: 15. Germline values: CDR1 SGDLS, CDR2 YYNGEE. This CDR3 region has 18 residues. This CDR3 is CASSVAPETDRGRGGYTF. The CDR3 DNA is TGTGCCAGCAGCGTAGCCCCCGAAACCGACAGGGGGCGCGGTGGCTACACCTTC.

The V call is TRBV21-1, the J call TRBJ1-5; the table's TRBD1 call for D was not verified on the DNA. TRBV21-1 is a known pseudogene. This CDR3 is built from 16 residues. This chain's CDR3 is CASSKGGTGVFWPQHF. For the CDR3, the DNA is TGTGCCAGCAGCAAAGGGGGGACAGGCGTTTTTTGGCCCCAGCATTTT.

V usage is TRBV7-8 and J usage is TRBJ2-5; no clear D. The CDR3 extends over 13 amino acids. CDR1 and CDR2 (germline): SGHVS, FQNEAQ. Trimming left V 1 base short and J 4 bases short, with 7 bases between. The CDR3, as DNA: TGTGCCAGCAGCTTAGGCCACAGAGAGACCCAGTACTTC. Its protein is CASSLGHRETQYF.

The V call is TRBV6-1, the J call TRBJ1-2, with D possibly matching TRBD1 (5 bases). The germline gives CDR1 MNHNS, CDR2 SASEGT. V lost 1 base and J lost 7, with 10 bases in between. The CDR3 loop spans 13 amino acids. CDR3 DNA sequence: TGTGCCAGCAGTGAAGTAGGGGCAGGTGGCTACACCTTC. This gives the protein CASSEVGAGGYTF.

The chain employs TRBV18 and TRBJ2-5; 14 nucleotides agree with TRBD2. CDR1 and CDR2 (germline): KGHSH, LQKENI. After removal of 3 bases from V and 4 bases from J, the junction contained 4 bases not matched to a gene. CDR3 length: 16 residues. The CDR3 spells CASSPGLAGARETQYF. CDR3 DNA sequence: TGTGCCAGCTCACCGGGACTAGCGGGGGCCAGAGAGACCCAGTACTTC.